The rows below give T cell receptor beta chains drawn from one sample of a study of T cell responses to AZD1222 COVID-19 vaccine. Generated by immunoSEQ multiplex PCR, the TCRdb table keeps only in-frame clones and is missing some. The data hold some 200,000 clones, with about 87% observed a single time. Here the sequenced sample was peripheral blood, taken on day 0 of AZD1222 vaccination. Every receptor here comes from an adult in good health. The CDR3 runs from the conserved cysteine through the conserved F or W. The D gene is left open where the match is weak. The size field is filled for only some rows; it gives once, few, many or a size class.

clone size	V gene	D gene	J gene	CDR3 length	CDR3 protein	CDR3 DNA
-	TRBV28	-	TRBJ1-6	15	CASRPSSSYNSPLHF	TGTGCCAGCAGGCCTTCGAGCTCCTATAATTCACCCCTCCACTTT
-	TRBV19	TRBD1	TRBJ1-5	14	CASSGTGSNQPQHF	TGTGCCAGTAGTGGGACAGGTAGCAATCAGCCCCAGCATTTT
-	TRBV7-2	TRBD1	TRBJ1-3	15	CASSAQGAPGNTIYF	TGTGCCAGCAGCGCACAGGGGGCGCCGGGAAACACCATATATTTT
-	TRBV6-5	TRBD1	TRBJ1-2	12	CASVPTGSGYTF	TGTGCCAGCGTCCCGACAGGGAGTGGCTACACCTTC
-	TRBV30	-	TRBJ2-1	10	CAWKRIWQFF	TGTGCCTGGAAGAGGATTTGGCAGTTCTTC
-	TRBV5-6	-	TRBJ2-7	17	CASSLALTRGGPYEQYF	TGTGCCAGCAGCTTGGCCCTAACCCGGGGAGGCCCCTACGAGCAGTACTTC
-	TRBV5-1	-	TRBJ1-3	16	CASSLGAGPSGNTIYF	TGCGCCAGCAGCTTGGGCGCAGGGCCCTCCGGAAACACCATATATTTT
-	TRBV18	-	TRBJ1-2	10	CASSREGYTF	TGTGCCAGCTCGAGGGAGGGCTACACCTTC
-	TRBV4-1	-	TRBJ2-3	16	CASSQERLGGTDTQYF	TGCGCCAGCAGCCAAGAGAGACTGGGCGGCACAGATACGCAGTATTTT
-	TRBV30	-	TRBJ1-5	13	CAWSGDINQPQHF	TGTGCCTGGAGTGGGGACATCAATCAGCCCCAGCATTTT
-	TRBV7-2	-	TRBJ2-3	13	CASSLGSADTQYF	TGTGCCAGCAGCTTGGGGAGCGCAGATACGCAGTATTTT
-	TRBV5-1	-	TRBJ1-6	15	CASSSTGFYNSPLHF	TGCGCCAGCAGCTCGACAGGTTTCTATAATTCACCCCTCCACTTT
-	TRBV27	-	TRBJ2-7	11	CASSLGYEQYF	TGTGCCAGCAGTTTGGGTTACGAGCAGTACTTC
-	TRBV2	TRBD2	TRBJ2-3	16	CASSGAGGPRTDTQYF	TGTGCCAGCAGTGGAGCGGGGGGCCCTCGCACAGATACGCAGTATTTT
-	TRBV7-2	TRBD2	TRBJ2-3	15	CASSLNSGSVDTQYF	TGTGCCAGCAGCTTAAATAGCGGGAGCGTAGATACGCAGTATTTT
few	TRBV5-1	TRBD2	TRBJ2-1	17	CASSLAQIGTSGDEQFF	TGCGCCAGCAGCTTGGCCCAGATCGGGACTAGCGGGGATGAGCAGTTCTTC
-	TRBV29-1	-	TRBJ2-5	10	CSVVRETQYF	TGCAGCGTTGTCAGGGAGACCCAGTACTTC
once	TRBV27	-	TRBJ1-1	17	CASSFEAPALGGTEAFF	TGTGCCAGCAGTTTTGAGGCCCCAGCGTTGGGTGGCACTGAAGCTTTCTTT
-	TRBV11-2	-	TRBJ1-5	13	CASSLDGSQPQHF	TGTGCCAGCAGCTTAGACGGCAGTCAGCCCCAGCATTTT
-	TRBV5-1	TRBD1	TRBJ2-2	15	CASSFGTGGIGELFF	TGCGCCAGCAGCTTCGGGACAGGGGGCATCGGGGAGCTGTTTTTT
-	TRBV9	TRBD2	TRBJ2-2	17	CASSDQTSGSDTGELFF	TGTGCCAGCAGCGACCAGACTAGCGGGAGTGACACCGGGGAGCTGTTTTTT
-	TRBV27	TRBD1	TRBJ1-2	13	CASSWDRGGGYTF	TGTGCCAGCAGTTGGGACAGGGGTGGTGGCTACACCTTC
-	TRBV18	TRBD1	TRBJ2-5	14	CASSPGTAGETQYF	TGTGCCAGCTCACCCGGGACAGCCGGTGAGACCCAGTACTTC
-	TRBV27	TRBD1	TRBJ2-5	15	CASSQPGQEGETQYF	TGTGCCAGCAGTCAACCGGGACAGGAGGGAGAGACCCAGTACTTC
-	TRBV25-1	-	TRBJ2-7	13	CASSAGQSYEQYF	TGCGCCAGCAGCGCAGGGCAATCCTACGAGCAGTACTTC
-	TRBV28	TRBD2	TRBJ2-7	18	CASSFGGASGSVLYEQYF	TGTGCCAGCAGTTTCGGTGGTGCTAGCGGGAGTGTACTCTACGAGCAGTACTTC
once	TRBV30	-	TRBJ1-6	16	CAWSGGVGLGGSPLHF	TGTGCCTGGAGCGGAGGTGTGGGACTCGGCGGTTCACCCCTCCACTTT
-	TRBV5-5	-	TRBJ2-3	13	CASSLGAQTVVEF	TGTGCCAGCAGCTTGGGTGCCCAGACGGTCGTAGAATTT
-	TRBV28	TRBD1	TRBJ1-1	16	CASSFPYRGKGTEAFF	TGTGCCAGCAGTTTTCCGTACAGGGGCAAGGGAACTGAAGCTTTCTTT
-	TRBV28	-	TRBJ2-5	13	CASSLIGTETQYF	TGTGCCAGCAGTTTAATAGGGACAGAGACCCAGTACTTC
-	TRBV6-5	-	TRBJ2-7	16	CASSYLGRGHSYEQYF	TGTGCCAGCAGTTACTTAGGGCGAGGACACTCCTACGAGCAGTACTTC
once	TRBV7-2	-	TRBJ2-5	14	CASSLLTLQETQYF	TGTGCCAGCAGCTTGCTCACCCTCCAAGAGACCCAGTACTTC
-	TRBV7-9	TRBD1	TRBJ1-2	18	CASTRTGPHSTPNYGYTF	TGTGCCAGCACTCGGACAGGCCCCCATTCCACCCCTAACTATGGCTACACCTTC
-	TRBV18	TRBD1	TRBJ1-2	17	CASSPPGEGAVGHGYTF	TGTGCCAGCTCACCACCCGGTGAGGGGGCAGTTGGGCATGGCTACACCTTC
few	TRBV12-3/TRBV12-4	-	TRBJ1-3	13	CASSQGPGNTIYF	TGTGCCAGCAGTCAGGGACCTGGAAACACCATATATTTT
-	TRBV12-3/TRBV12-4	-	TRBJ1-6	12	CASTKNNSPLHF	TGTGCCAGCACAAAAAATAATTCACCCCTCCACTTT
-	TRBV6-5	-	TRBJ2-7	15	CASSYSGVVSYEQYF	TGTGCCAGCAGTTACTCGGGGGTAGTCTCCTACGAGCAGTACTTC
-	TRBV5-6	-	TRBJ1-4	15	CASSAIHGTNEKLFF	TGTGCCAGCAGCGCCATACACGGAACTAATGAAAAACTGTTTTTT
-	TRBV11-2	-	TRBJ2-5	14	CASSLGWQGETQYF	TGTGCCAGCAGCTTAGGGTGGCAGGGAGAGACCCAGTACTTC
once	TRBV19	-	TRBJ2-3	11	CASSNTDTQYF	TGTGCCAGTAGTAACACAGATACGCAGTATTTT